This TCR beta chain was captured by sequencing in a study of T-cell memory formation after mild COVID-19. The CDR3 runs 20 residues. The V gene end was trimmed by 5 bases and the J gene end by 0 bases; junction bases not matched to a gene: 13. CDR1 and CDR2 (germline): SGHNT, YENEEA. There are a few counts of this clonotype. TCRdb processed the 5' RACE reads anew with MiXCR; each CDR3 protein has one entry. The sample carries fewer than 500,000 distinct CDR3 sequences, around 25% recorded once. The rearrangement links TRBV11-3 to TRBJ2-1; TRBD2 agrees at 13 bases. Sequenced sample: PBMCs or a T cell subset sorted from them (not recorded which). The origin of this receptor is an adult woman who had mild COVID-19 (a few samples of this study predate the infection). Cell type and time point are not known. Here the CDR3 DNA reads TGTGCCAGCAGCCAGGGACCGAGGACTAGCGGGAGTAGCTCCTACAATGAGCAGTTCTTC. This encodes CASSQGPRTSGSSSYNEQFF.